This TCR beta chain is drawn from a study of sequential checkpoint blockade in melanoma. The wider study: First-line arms were nivolumab then ipilimumab, or the reverse, randomized 1:1.

The assay was immunoSEQ multiplex PCR, and TCRdb's table has in-frame clones only and misses some. The sample holds 9,500 to 15,000 clones, approximately 80% seen once. Treatment defined: randomized to nivolumab then ipilimumab (arm A) or the reverse (arm B). Sorted cells were live CD3+CD8+, lacking CD19 and CD56, from PBMCs. The clonotype comes from a human donor with melanoma. The starting material was CD8+ T cells sorted from blood (inferred from file names), obtained from a patient given nivolumab and ipilimumab in sequence.

Here the CDR3 reads CASSLAPEETQYF. CDR3 DNA sequence: TGCGCCAGCAGCTTGGCTCCGGAAGAGACCCAGTACTTC. This chain uses TRBV5-1 with TRBJ2-5; no definite D call. Trimming left V 0 bases short and J 3 bases short, with 6 bases between. This CDR3 is built from 13 residues. Germline lookup yields CDR1 SGHRS and CDR2 YFSETQ.